The 10 T cell receptor beta chains in this list originate from one sample, sequenced in a study of response to subunit inactivated influenza vaccine. TCRdb fed the RT-PCR reads into MiXCR, producing one record per CDR3 protein. The data hold 540,000 or so distinct CDR3 sequences, with 13% observed a single time. This specimen consisted of PBMCs from blood, obtained about 40 days after vaccination. The receptors shown here come from a man aged 50-60 years who received an inactivated influenza vaccine.

This clonotype was counted only a few times. For the CDR3, the DNA is TGCGCCAGCAGCCAAGCAGGGAATTCCGGCACAGATACGCAGTATTTT. Its translation is CASSQAGNSGTDTQYF. The chain combines TRBV4-3 with TRBJ2-3; D is possibly TRBD1 (5 bases). The CDR3 runs 16 residues. Germline assignment: CDR1 LGHNA and CDR2 YSLEER. V gave up 1 base and J gave up 1 base, with 12 bases separating them.

Only a few counts were recorded for this clonotype. V usage is TRBV20-1 and J usage is TRBJ2-7, with D maybe TRBD1 (5 bases). The V and J ends lost 5 bases and 3 bases respectively, with 11 bases between them. The germline CDR1 and CDR2 sequences are DFQATT and SNEGSKA (reference sequence). The CDR3 sequence is 12 residues long. In DNA, the CDR3 is TGCAGTGCTGCCCATCAGGGCTACGAGCAGTACTTC. Protein product: CSAAHQGYEQYF.

V is TRBV10-3 and J is TRBJ2-1; D remains unclear. Trimming took 4 bases from V and 1 from J, leaving 14 bases between them. Looked up from germline, CDR1 is ENHRY and CDR2 is SYGVKD. This CDR3 spans 16 amino acids. The CDR3 here is CAISGRVQSSYNEQFF. CDR3 bases: TGTGCCATCAGTGGTCGGGTGCAGTCGTCCTACAATGAGCAGTTCTTC.

This clonotype has a count of ten or more. The chain has TRBV12-3 or TRBV12-4 and TRBJ2-1; TRBD2 is a possible D gene (5 bases). The CDR3 is 14 amino acids. The V end was cut by 1 base, the J end by 7 bases, with 11 bases between. CDR3 sequence (DNA): TGTGCCAGCAGTTTAGATGGTTGGAGGAATGAGCAGTTCTTC. This sequence encodes CASSLDGWRNEQFF.

V gene TRBV28 combines with J gene TRBJ2-1; TRBD2 might be the D (6 bases). The germline V gene has CDR1 MDHEN and CDR2 SYDVKM. The CDR3 consists of 16 residues. Trimming removed 5 bases at V and 5 bases at J, with 19 bases between. This chain's CDR3 is CASSLRGGMVDNEQFF. The CDR3 region has the DNA TGTGCCAGCAGTCTCCGTGGGGGGATGGTTGACAATGAGCAGTTCTTC.

This clonotype was counted only a few times. This chain uses TRBV20-1 with TRBJ2-5; D is unclear. CDR3 length: 13 amino acids. The V gene's germline CDR1 is DFQATT and CDR2 SNEGSKA (reference sequence). V shed 5 bases and J shed 9 bases, with 19 bases lying between them. The CDR3 region is CSAPLGTEDPQYF. The CDR3 DNA reads TGCAGTGCTCCCCTAGGTACCGAAGACCCCCAGTACTTC.

The rearrangement joins TRBV29-1 to TRBJ2-2; a possible D gene is TRBD1 (6 bases). Looked up from germline, CDR1 is SQVTM and CDR2 is ANQGSEA. V was trimmed by 7 bases and J by 0 bases, leaving 15 bases between them. The CDR3 is 15 amino acids. The CDR3 is CSAKPGHTNTGELFF. CDR3 nucleotides: TGCAGCGCAAAACCGGGACACACGAACACCGGGGAGCTGTTTTTT.

This clonotype was seen many times. The CDR3 DNA reads TGTGCCAGCAGTTACTCGCCGGCGGGGGGTTACAATGAGCAGTTCTTC. Protein: CASSYSPAGGYNEQFF. J is TRBJ2-1 and V is TRBV6-2 or TRBV6-3, with 8 bases aligning to TRBD2. Trimming removed 0 bases from V and 4 bases from J; junction bases left unmatched: 5. The CDR3 contains 16 residues. Per the germline V gene, CDR1 is MNHEY and CDR2 is SVGEGT.

At least ten counts were recorded for this clonotype. The rearrangement links TRBV10-3 to TRBJ1-1; TRBD1 matches at 7 bases. The CDR3 has 16 residues. Looked up from germline, CDR1 is ENHRY and CDR2 is SYGVKD. J gave up 1 base and V 3 bases, and 8 bases lay outside the gene matches. The CDR3 nucleotides read TGTGCCATCAGTGACTCTAAGGGACAGAGGAACACTGAAGCTTTCTTT. Protein sequence: CAISDSKGQRNTEAFF.

Only a few counts were recorded for this clonotype. The chain employs TRBV18 and TRBJ2-2; 8 nucleotides agree with TRBD1. The CDR3 covers 16 residues. Germline V lookup: CDR1 KGHSH, CDR2 LQKENI. The junction had 3 bases not matched to a gene; V was cut back by 0 bases and J by 3 bases. In DNA, the CDR3 is TGTGCCAGCTCACCACCGGGACAGGCATACACCGGGGAGCTGTTTTTT. Residues: CASSPPGQAYTGELFF.